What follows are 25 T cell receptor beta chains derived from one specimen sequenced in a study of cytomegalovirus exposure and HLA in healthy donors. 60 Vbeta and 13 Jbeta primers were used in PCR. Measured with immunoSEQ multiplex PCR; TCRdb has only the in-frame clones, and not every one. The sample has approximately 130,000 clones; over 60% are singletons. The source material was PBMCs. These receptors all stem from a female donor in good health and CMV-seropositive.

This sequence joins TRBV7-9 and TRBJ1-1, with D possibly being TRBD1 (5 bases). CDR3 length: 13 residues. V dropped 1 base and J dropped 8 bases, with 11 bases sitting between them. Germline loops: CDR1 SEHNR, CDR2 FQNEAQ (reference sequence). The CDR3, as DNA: TGTGCCAGCAGCTTAGGTCAGGGTACCGAAGCTTTCTTT. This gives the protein CASSLGQGTEAFF.

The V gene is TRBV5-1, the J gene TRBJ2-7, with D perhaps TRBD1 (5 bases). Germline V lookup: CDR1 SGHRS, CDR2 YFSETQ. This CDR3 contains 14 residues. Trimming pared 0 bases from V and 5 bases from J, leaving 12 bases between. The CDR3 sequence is CASSLGQGRHEQYF. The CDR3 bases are TGCGCCAGCAGCTTGGGTCAGGGTAGGCACGAGCAGTACTTC.

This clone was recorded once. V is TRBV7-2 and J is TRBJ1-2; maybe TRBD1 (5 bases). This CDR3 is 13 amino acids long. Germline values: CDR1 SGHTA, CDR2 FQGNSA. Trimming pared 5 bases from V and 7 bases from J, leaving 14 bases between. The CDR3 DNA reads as TGTGCCAGCAGCCAGGACGGACACCCTGGCTACACCTTC. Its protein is CASSQDGHPGYTF.

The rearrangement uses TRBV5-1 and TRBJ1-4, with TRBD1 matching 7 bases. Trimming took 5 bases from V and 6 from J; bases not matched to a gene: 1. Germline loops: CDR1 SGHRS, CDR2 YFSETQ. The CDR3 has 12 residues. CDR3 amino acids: CASRTGDEKLFF. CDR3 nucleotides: TGCGCCAGCAGAACAGGGGATGAAAAACTGTTTTTT.

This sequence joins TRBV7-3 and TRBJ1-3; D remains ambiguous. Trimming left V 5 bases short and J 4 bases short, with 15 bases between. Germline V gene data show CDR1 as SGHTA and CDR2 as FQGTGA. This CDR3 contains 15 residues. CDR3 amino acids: CASSPILSLGNTIYF. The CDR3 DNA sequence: TGTGCCAGCAGCCCCATACTTTCTCTCGGAAACACCATATATTTT.

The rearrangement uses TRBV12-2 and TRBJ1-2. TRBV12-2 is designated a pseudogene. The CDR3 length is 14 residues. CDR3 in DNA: TGTGCAAGTCACCCGTGGTTTCTACACTATGGCTACACCTTC. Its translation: CASHPWFLHYGYTF.

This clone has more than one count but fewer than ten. CDR3 residues: CASSPQGAGQYF. As DNA, the CDR3 is TGTGCCAGCAGTCCACAGGGGGCTGGGCAGTACTTC. The V gene is TRBV6-5, the J gene TRBJ2-7; 9 nucleotides align to TRBD1. The CDR3 runs 12 residues. Germline V gene lookup returns CDR1 MNHEY and CDR2 SVGAGI. Unmatched junction bases numbered 5, after V lost 5 bases and J lost 9 bases.

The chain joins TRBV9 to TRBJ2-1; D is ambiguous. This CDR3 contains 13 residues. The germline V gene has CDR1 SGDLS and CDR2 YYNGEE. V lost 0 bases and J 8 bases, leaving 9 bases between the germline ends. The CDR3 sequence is CASSVGRVHEQFF. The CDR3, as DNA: TGTGCCAGCAGCGTAGGTCGAGTCCATGAGCAGTTCTTC.

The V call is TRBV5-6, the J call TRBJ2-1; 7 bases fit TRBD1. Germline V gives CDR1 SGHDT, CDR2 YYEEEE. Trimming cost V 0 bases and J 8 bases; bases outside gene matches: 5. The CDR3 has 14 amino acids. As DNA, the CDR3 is TGTGCCAGCAGCTTGGGGCAGGGGGTCTATGAGCAGTTCTTC. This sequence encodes CASSLGQGVYEQFF.

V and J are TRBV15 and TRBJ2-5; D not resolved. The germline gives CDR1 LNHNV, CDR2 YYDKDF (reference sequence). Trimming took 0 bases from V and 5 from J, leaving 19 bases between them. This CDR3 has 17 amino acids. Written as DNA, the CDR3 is TGTGCCACCAGCAGAGACGCACAGAATAACCCCTGGGAGACCCAGTACTTC. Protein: CATSRDAQNNPWETQYF.

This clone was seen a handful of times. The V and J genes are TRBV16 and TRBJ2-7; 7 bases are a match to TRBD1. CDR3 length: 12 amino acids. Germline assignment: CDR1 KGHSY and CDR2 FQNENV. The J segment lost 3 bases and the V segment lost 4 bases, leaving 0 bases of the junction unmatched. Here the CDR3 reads CASSRQGYEQYF. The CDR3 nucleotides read TGTGCCAGCAGCCGACAGGGCTACGAGCAGTACTTC.

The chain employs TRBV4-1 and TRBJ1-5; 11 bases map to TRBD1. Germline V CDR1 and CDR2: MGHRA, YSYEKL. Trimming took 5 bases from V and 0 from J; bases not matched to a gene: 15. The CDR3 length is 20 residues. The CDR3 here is CASSSGPRDRGSYSNQPQHF. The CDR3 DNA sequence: TGCGCCAGCAGCTCCGGTCCTAGGGACAGGGGGTCTTATAGCAATCAGCCCCAGCATTTT.

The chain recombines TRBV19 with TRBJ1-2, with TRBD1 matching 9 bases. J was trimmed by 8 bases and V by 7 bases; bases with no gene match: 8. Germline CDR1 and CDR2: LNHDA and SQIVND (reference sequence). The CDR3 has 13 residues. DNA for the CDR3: TGTGCCAGTATTCGACAGGGGGAAAGCGGCTACACCTTC. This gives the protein CASIRQGESGYTF.

As DNA, the CDR3 is TGTGCCACCAGCAGAGATCGGAGAGGGAGAAACACCGGGGAGCTGTTTTTT. This gives the protein CATSRDRRGRNTGELFF. This chain uses TRBV15 with TRBJ2-2; D is possibly TRBD2 (5 bases). V dropped 0 bases and J dropped 2 bases, with 13 bases sitting between them. The CDR3 is 17 amino acids. From germline, CDR1 is LNHNV and CDR2 YYDKDF (reference sequence).

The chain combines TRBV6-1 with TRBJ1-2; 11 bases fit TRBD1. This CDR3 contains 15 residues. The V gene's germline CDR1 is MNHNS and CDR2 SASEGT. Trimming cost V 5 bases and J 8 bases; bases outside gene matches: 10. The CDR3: CASSPNGQGAVGYTF. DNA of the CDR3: TGTGCCAGCAGTCCGAATGGACAGGGGGCGGTCGGCTACACCTTC.

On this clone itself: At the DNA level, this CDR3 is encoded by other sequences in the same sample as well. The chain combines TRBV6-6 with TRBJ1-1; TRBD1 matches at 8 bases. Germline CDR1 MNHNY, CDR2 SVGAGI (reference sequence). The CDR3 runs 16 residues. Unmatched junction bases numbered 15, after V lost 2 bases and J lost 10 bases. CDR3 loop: CASSYTLPTGADGAFF. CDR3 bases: TGTGCCAGCAGTTACACATTACCGACAGGGGCGGACGGAGCTTTCTTT.

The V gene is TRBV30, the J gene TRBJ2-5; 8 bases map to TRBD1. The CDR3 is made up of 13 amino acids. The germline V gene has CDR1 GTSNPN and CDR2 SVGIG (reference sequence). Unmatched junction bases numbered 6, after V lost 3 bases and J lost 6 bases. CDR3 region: CAWRETGAKTQYF. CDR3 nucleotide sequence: TGTGCCTGGAGGGAGACAGGGGCGAAGACCCAGTACTTC.

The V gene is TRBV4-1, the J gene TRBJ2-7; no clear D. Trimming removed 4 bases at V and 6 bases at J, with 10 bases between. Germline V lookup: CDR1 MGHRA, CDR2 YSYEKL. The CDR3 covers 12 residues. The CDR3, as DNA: TGCGCCAGCAGCCTTCAGAGCGCCGAGCAGTACTTC. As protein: CASSLQSAEQYF.

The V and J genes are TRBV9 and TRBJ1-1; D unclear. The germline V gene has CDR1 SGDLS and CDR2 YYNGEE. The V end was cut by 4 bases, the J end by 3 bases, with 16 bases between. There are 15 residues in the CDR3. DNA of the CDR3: TGTGCCAGCAGCCCCGGGCAGGACTTTTACACTGAAGCTTTCTTT. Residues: CASSPGQDFYTEAFF. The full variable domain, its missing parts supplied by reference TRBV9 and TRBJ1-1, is DSGVTQTPKHLITATGQRVTLRCSPRSGDLSVYWYQQSLDQGLQFLIQYYNGEERAKGNILERFSAQQFPDLHSELNLSSLELGDSALYFCASSPGQDFYTEAFFGQGTRLTVV.

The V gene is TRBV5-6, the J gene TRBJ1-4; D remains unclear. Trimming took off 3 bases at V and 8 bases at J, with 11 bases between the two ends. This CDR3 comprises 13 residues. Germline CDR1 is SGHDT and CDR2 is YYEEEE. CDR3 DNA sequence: TGTGCCAGCAGCTGGAGACCGAGAGAAAAACTGTTTTTT. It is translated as CASSWRPREKLFF.

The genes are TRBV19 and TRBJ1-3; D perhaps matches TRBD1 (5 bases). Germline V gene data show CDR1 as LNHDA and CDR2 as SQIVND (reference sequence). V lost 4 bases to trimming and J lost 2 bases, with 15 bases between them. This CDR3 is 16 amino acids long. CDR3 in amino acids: CASSTSFRATGNTIYF. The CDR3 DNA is TGTGCCAGTAGTACCTCGTTCAGGGCGACTGGAAACACCATATATTTT. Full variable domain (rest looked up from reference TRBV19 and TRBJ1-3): DGGITQSPKYLFRKEGQNVTLSCEQNLNHDAMYWYRQDPGQGLRLIYYSQIVNDFQKGDIAEGYSVSREKKESFPLTVTSAQKNPTAFYLCASSTSFRATGNTIYFGEGSWLTVV.

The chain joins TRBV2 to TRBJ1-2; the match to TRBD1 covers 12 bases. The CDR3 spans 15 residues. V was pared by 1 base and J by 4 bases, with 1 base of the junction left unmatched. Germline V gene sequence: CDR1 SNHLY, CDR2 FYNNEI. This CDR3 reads CASSEGDRGPYGYTF. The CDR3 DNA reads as TGTGCCAGCAGTGAAGGGGACAGGGGGCCCTATGGCTACACCTTC.

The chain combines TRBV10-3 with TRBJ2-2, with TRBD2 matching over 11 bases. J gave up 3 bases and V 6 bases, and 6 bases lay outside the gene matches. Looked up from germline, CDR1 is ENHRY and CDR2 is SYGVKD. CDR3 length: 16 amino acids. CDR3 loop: CAIRLAGLADTGELFF. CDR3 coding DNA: TGTGCCATCAGACTAGCGGGACTAGCGGACACCGGGGAGCTGTTTTTT.

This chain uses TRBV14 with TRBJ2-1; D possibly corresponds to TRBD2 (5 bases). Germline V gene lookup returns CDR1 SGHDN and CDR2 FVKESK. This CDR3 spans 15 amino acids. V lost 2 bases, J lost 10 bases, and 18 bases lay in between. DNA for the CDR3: TGTGCCAGCAGCCAAAAGGACCTGAGGGTGGGGGAGCAGTTCTTC. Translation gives CASSQKDLRVGEQFF.

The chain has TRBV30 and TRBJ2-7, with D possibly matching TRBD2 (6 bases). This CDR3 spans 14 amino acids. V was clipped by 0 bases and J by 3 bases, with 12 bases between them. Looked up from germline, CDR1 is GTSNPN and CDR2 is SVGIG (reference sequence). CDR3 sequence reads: CAWSVGGPRYEQYF. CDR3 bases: TGTGCCTGGAGTGTCGGGGGACCGCGCTACGAGCAGTACTTC.